This TCR beta chain derives from a study of OX40 agonist ivuxolimab in advanced cancers. Data came from immunoSEQ multiplex PCR; TCRdb stores just in-frame clones and leaves some out. The sample holds about 61,000 clones, around 83% seen once. This CDR3 contains 16 residues. Germline loops: CDR1 SGHNT, CDR2 YYREEE (reference sequence). V gave up 1 base and J gave up 2 bases; unmatched junction bases: 5. The sequencing here drew on CD4+ or CD8+ T cells sorted from blood, taken in a trial of the OX40 agonist ivuxolimab. The sequence came from an adult with an advanced solid tumor such as melanoma, head and neck, liver or kidney cancer. The genes are TRBV5-4 and TRBJ2-3; 9 nucleotides align to TRBD2. The CDR3 coding sequence is TGTGCCAGCAGCTTGCGGGCTAGCGGGAACACAGATACGCAGTATTTT. Its translation is CASSLRASGNTDTQYF.